This T cell receptor (beta chain) was identified during a study of radiation and T cells in renal cell carcinoma. Study information: Nephrectomy followed 15 Gy stereotactic body radiation by 4 weeks.

Some clones are missing from TCRdb's copy, which holds only in-frame ones; the method was immunoSEQ multiplex PCR. The top ten hold approximately 2% of the sample, which has under 150,000 clones, roughly four fifths seen once. Time point in this sample: blood 2 weeks post-SBRT. Treatment denoted: 15 Gy SBRT to primary tumor, nephrectomy 4 weeks later. Clear cell pathology was present in this patient's renal cell carcinoma. There are a few counts of this clone. The CDR3 is 11 residues long. J was trimmed by 5 bases and V by 4 bases; bases with no gene match: 1. The germline V gene has CDR1 DFQATT and CDR2 SNEGSKA (reference sequence).

The material sequenced was blood, taken from a patient whose treatment included radiotherapy and nephrectomy. The clonotype was recovered from a woman in her sixties or seventies with renal cell carcinoma. The rearrangement joins TRBV20-1 to TRBJ1-1, with TRBD1 matching over 7 bases. The CDR3 DNA reads as TGCAGTGCTACAGGGGGGACTGAAGCTTTCTTT. Its translation: CSATGGTEAFF.